Following are 27 T cell receptor beta chains from one sample sequenced in a study of cytomegalovirus exposure and HLA in healthy donors. The PCR had 60 Vbeta and 13 Jbeta primers. Measured with immunoSEQ multiplex PCR; TCRdb has only the in-frame clones, and not every one. The table records about 110,000 clones, over 60% of them present only once. Sequenced: PBMCs. The source is a man between 25 and 39 years old in good health and CMV-seropositive.

The table lists this clone with a few counts. The V gene is TRBV9, the J gene TRBJ1-6; D gene unclear. The CDR3 is 16 residues long. V was clipped by 3 bases and J by 5 bases, with 15 bases between them. Germline V gene data show CDR1 as SGDLS and CDR2 as YYNGEE. CDR3 residues: CASSAYLGADNSPLHF. CDR3 sequence (DNA): TGTGCCAGCAGCGCCTACTTGGGCGCCGATAATTCACCCCTCCACTTT. The full variable domain, with the rest looked up from reference TRBV9 and TRBJ1-6, is DSGVTQTPKHLITATGQRVTLRCSPRSGDLSVYWYQQSLDQGLQFLIQYYNGEERAKGNILERFSAQQFPDLHSELNLSSLELGDSALYFCASSAYLGADNSPLHFGNGTRLTVT.

The chain employs TRBV7-8 and TRBJ2-7; unclear D gene. The CDR3 extends over 13 amino acids. Germline loops: CDR1 SGHVS, CDR2 FQNEAQ. V dropped 5 bases and J dropped 4 bases, with 12 bases sitting between them. The DNA for the CDR3 is TGTGCCAGCAGCCTCCCGGGTTCGTACGAGCAGTACTTC. This sequence encodes CASSLPGSYEQYF. Supplemented by reference TRBV7-8 and TRBJ2-7, the full variable domain reads GAGVSQSPRYKVAKRGQDVALRCDPISGHVSLFWYQQALGQGPEFLTYFQNEAQLDKSGLPSDRFFAERPEGSVSTLKIQRTQQEDSAVYLCASSLPGSYEQYFGPGTRLTVT.

V gene TRBV5-1 combines with J gene TRBJ2-5, with TRBD1 identical over 11 bases. The assigned J gene may be wrong: the sequence end matches TRBJ2-7 better. CDR3 length: 14 amino acids. From germline, CDR1 is SGHRS and CDR2 YFSETQ. CDR3 loop: CATSPGTGGYEQYF. CDR3 nucleotide sequence: TGCGCCACCTCACCCGGGACAGGGGGCTACGAGCAGTACTTC.

This clone was observed once. One junction end does not reproduce the germline sequence, and a read error may be involved. The rearrangement uses TRBV6-5 and TRBJ1-1, with a weak D call TRBD1 (5 bases). The CDR3 consists of 15 residues. In germline, CDR1 is MNHEY, CDR2 SVGAGI. Here the CDR3 reads CASNYSGTGGTEAFF. For the CDR3, the DNA is TGTGCCAGCAATTACTCCGGCACAGGTGGAACTGAAGCTTTCTTT.

The chain employs TRBV6-1 and TRBJ2-7; possibly TRBD1 for D (6 bases). The CDR3 loop spans 13 amino acids. Trimming shortened V by 8 bases and J by 1 base, and 12 bases separated the two germline ends. The germline V gene has CDR1 MNHNS and CDR2 SASEGT. The chain's CDR3 is CASRPGQSYEQYF. CDR3 DNA sequence: TGTGCCAGCCGCCCCGGACAGTCCTACGAGCAGTACTTC.

The chain has TRBV5-5 and TRBJ2-2, with 8 bases identical to TRBD1. Germline-derived CDR1 and CDR2 are SGHKS and YYEKEE (reference sequence). The CDR3 is 16 amino acids. The junction had 15 bases not matched to a gene; V was cut back by 10 bases and J by 4 bases. The CDR3 region has the DNA TGTGCCGGAGGGACAGGAAGGGATAGCCGCACCGGGGAGCTGTTTTTT. This codes for CAGGTGRDSRTGELFF.

The genes are TRBV6-5 and TRBJ1-6; D remains unclear. CDR3 size: 14 residues. Trimming took off 6 bases at V and 6 bases at J, with 12 bases between the two ends. The germline CDR1 and CDR2 sequences are MNHEY and SVGAGI. The CDR3 nucleotides are TGTGCCAGCAGCCCCGTCAGGTTTAATTCACCCCTCCACTTT. Translated: CASSPVRFNSPLHF.

V is TRBV6-6 and J is TRBJ1-4; 10 positions agree with TRBD1. Germline lookup yields CDR1 MNHNY and CDR2 SVGAGI (reference sequence). V shed 5 bases and J 8 bases; nucleotides not matched to a gene: 2. The CDR3 sequence is 13 residues long. DNA of the CDR3: TGTGCCAGCAGTCGGACAGGGGGGGAAAAACTGTTTTTT. It specifies CASSRTGGEKLFF.

The J gene is TRBJ2-1, the V gene TRBV19; D not resolved. Germline-derived CDR1 and CDR2 are LNHDA and SQIVND (reference sequence). The CDR3 has 12 residues. Trimming took off 6 bases at V and 6 bases at J, with 9 bases between the two ends. CDR3 residues: CASSHQVNEQFF. DNA of the CDR3: TGTGCCAGTAGCCACCAGGTCAATGAGCAGTTCTTC.

The chain recombines TRBV7-2 with TRBJ1-2, with 7 bases identical to TRBD1. There are 15 residues in the CDR3. V gave up 6 bases and J gave up 7 bases; unmatched junction bases: 14. Germline V CDR1 and CDR2: SGHTA, FQGNSA. In DNA, the CDR3 is TGTGCCAGCAGTATGACAGGGATTGGGTTGGGTGGCTACACCTTC. Residues: CASSMTGIGLGGYTF. Supplemented by reference TRBV7-2 and TRBJ1-2, the full variable domain reads GAGVSQSPSNKVTEKGKDVELRCDPISGHTALYWYRQSLGQGLEFLIYFQGNSAPDKSGLPSDRFSAERTGGSVSTLTIQRTQQEDSAVYLCASSMTGIGLGGYTFGSGTRLTVV.

For this clone: Other DNA sequences in this specimen translate into the identical CDR3. This chain connects TRBV11-2 to TRBJ2-7; 7 bases line up with TRBD2. Germline V gene lookup returns CDR1 SGHAT and CDR2 FQNNGV. The CDR3 is 13 residues long. Trimming at V came to 5 bases and at J to 2 bases, leaving 3 bases not matched to a gene. The CDR3 here is CASSLGLPYEQYF. The CDR3 DNA is TGTGCCAGCAGCCTGGGACTACCCTACGAGCAGTACTTC.

CDR3 in DNA: TGTGCCAGCAGTTCCACAGATGGGGGCCTGTTTTTT. This encodes CASSSTDGGLFF. V gene TRBV28 combines with J gene TRBJ1-4; possible D gene TRBD1, 6 bases. V lost 4 bases to trimming and J lost 14 bases, with 14 bases between them. The CDR3 has 12 amino acids. Germline V gene lookup returns CDR1 MDHEN and CDR2 SYDVKM.

The V call is TRBV7-2, the J call TRBJ1-2; a possible D gene is TRBD1 (6 bases). The CDR3 runs 12 residues. Trimming removed 4 bases from V and 6 bases from J, with 9 bases in between. Germline CDR1 is SGHTA and CDR2 is FQGNSA. Written as DNA, the CDR3 is TGTGCCAGCAGCTGGCGACAGGATGGCTACACCTTC. Translation: CASSWRQDGYTF.

The V and J genes are TRBV14 and TRBJ1-2; D may be TRBD1 (5 bases). Germline CDR1 and CDR2: SGHDN and FVKESK. Trimming removed 3 bases from V and 2 bases from J, with 13 bases in between. This CDR3 is 15 amino acids long. The CDR3 sequence is CASSQTASLNYGYTF. For the CDR3, the DNA is TGTGCCAGCAGCCAGACAGCAAGTCTAAACTATGGCTACACCTTC.

The V gene is TRBV15, the J gene TRBJ2-1; 7 nucleotides agree with TRBD2. Germline assignment: CDR1 LNHNV and CDR2 YYDKDF (reference sequence). This CDR3 contains 15 residues. The V and J ends lost 3 bases and 1 base, in that order; junction bases with no gene match: 3. DNA for the CDR3: TGTGCCACCAGCAGTTGGCGGGGGTCCTACAATGAGCAGTTCTTC. The encoded protein is CATSSWRGSYNEQFF. Complete variable domain (other parts from reference TRBV15 and TRBJ2-1): DAMVIQNPRYQVTQFGKPVTLSCSQTLNHNVMYWYQQKSSQAPKLLFHYYDKDFNNEADTPDNFQSRRPNTSFCFLDIRSPGLGDTAMYLCATSSWRGSYNEQFFGPGTRLTVL.

The genes are TRBV7-6 and TRBJ2-5, with TRBD1 matching 10 bases. V lost 5 bases to trimming and J lost 0 bases; unmatched junction nucleotides: 3. CDR1 SGHVS and CDR2 FNYEAQ come from the germline V gene. This CDR3 is 15 amino acids long. CDR3 sequence (DNA): TGTGCCAGCAGCCCGGACAGGGGGTACCAAGAGACCCAGTACTTC. Its protein is CASSPDRGYQETQYF.

This clone was seen only a few times. This chain links TRBV30 with TRBJ1-4; a weak D match, TRBD1 (6 bases). The CDR3 loop spans 13 amino acids. The V and J ends lost 2 bases and 6 bases respectively, with 10 bases between them. Per germline, CDR1 GTSNPN and CDR2 SVGIG (reference sequence). CDR3 protein: CAWSSGADEKLFF. As DNA, the CDR3 is TGTGCCTGGAGTTCAGGGGCTGATGAAAAACTGTTTTTT.

The rearrangement joins TRBV4-1 to TRBJ1-3, with 11 nucleotides matching TRBD1. CDR1 and CDR2 (germline): MGHRA, YSYEKL. The CDR3 has 21 residues. Trimming took 0 bases from V and 0 from J; bases not matched to a gene: 13. The CDR3, as DNA: TGCGCCAGCAGCCAAGATCGTGGGGGGACAGGGGGATCAAACTCTGGAAACACCATATATTTT. Its translation is CASSQDRGGTGGSNSGNTIYF.

This clone was detected only a few times. The chain recombines TRBV7-9 with TRBJ2-1; 10 bases map to TRBD1. Trimming at V came to 5 bases and at J to 3 bases, leaving 10 bases not matched to a gene. Looked up from germline, CDR1 is SEHNR and CDR2 is FQNEAQ (reference sequence). This CDR3 is built from 17 residues. In DNA form, the CDR3 reads TGTGCCAGCAGCCGTAGGAGAGACAGGGGGCTCTACAATGAGCAGTTCTTC. Its translation is CASSRRRDRGLYNEQFF.

J is TRBJ2-2 and V is TRBV7-8; TRBD1 aligns across 10 bases. The trim removed 5 bases at V and 3 bases at J, leaving 6 bases unmatched. CDR1 and CDR2 from the germline V gene are SGHVS and FQNEAQ. This CDR3 is built from 16 residues. CDR3 sequence reads: CASSRQGAGDTGELFF. Written as DNA, the CDR3 is TGTGCCAGCAGCCGACAGGGGGCCGGGGACACCGGGGAGCTGTTTTTT. The variable domain in full, completed from reference TRBV7-8 and TRBJ2-2, reads GAGVSQSPRYKVAKRGQDVALRCDPISGHVSLFWYQQALGQGPEFLTYFQNEAQLDKSGLPSDRFFAERPEGSVSTLKIQRTQQEDSAVYLCASSRQGAGDTGELFFGEGSRLTVL.

The chain carries TRBV7-8 and TRBJ2-7, with a possible D match to TRBD2 (6 bases). The CDR3 consists of 13 residues. V lost 7 bases to trimming and J lost 6 bases, with 16 bases between them. The V gene's germline CDR1 is SGHVS and CDR2 FQNEAQ. The DNA of the CDR3 is TGTGCCAGCATAATCGAGGGAGGAGGCGAGCAGTACTTC. Amino acids: CASIIEGGGEQYF.

This sequence joins TRBV19 and TRBJ2-5; D possibly corresponds to TRBD1 (6 bases). The assigned J gene may be wrong: the sequence end matches TRBJ2-7 better. CDR1 LNHDA and CDR2 SQIVND come from the germline V gene (reference sequence). The CDR3 spans 12 residues. The CDR3 spells CASGQGIYEQYF. In nucleotides, the CDR3 is TGTGCCAGTGGTCAGGGGATCTACGAGCAGTACTTC.

This chain joins TRBV5-6 and TRBJ1-5; TRBD1 is a possible D gene (6 bases). Germline assignment: CDR1 SGHDT and CDR2 YYEEEE. Trimming removed 2 bases from V and 0 bases from J, with 12 bases in between. The CDR3 is 16 residues long. The CDR3 DNA sequence: TGTGCCAGCAGCTTTGAAGGGGGACATAGCAATCAGCCCCAGCATTTT. Translation: CASSFEGGHSNQPQHF. The whole variable domain, filled in from reference TRBV5-6 and TRBJ1-5, reads DAGVTQSPTHLIKTRGQQVTLRCSPKSGHDTVSWYQQALGQGPQFIFQYYEEEERQRGNFPDRFSGHQFPNYSSELNVNALLLGDSALYLCASSFEGGHSNQPQHFGDGTRLSIL.

The rearrangement links TRBV19 to TRBJ2-7, with a weak D call TRBD1 (6 bases). V lost 1 base and J 6 bases, leaving 10 bases between the germline ends. The CDR3 is made up of 13 amino acids. CDR1 is LNHDA and CDR2 is SQIVND in the germline V gene (reference sequence). The CDR3 sequence: CASSIGSRGEQYF. The CDR3 DNA sequence: TGTGCCAGTAGTATAGGGAGCAGGGGCGAGCAGTACTTC. The full variable domain, with the rest looked up from reference TRBV19 and TRBJ2-7, is DGGITQSPKYLFRKEGQNVTLSCEQNLNHDAMYWYRQDPGQGLRLIYYSQIVNDFQKGDIAEGYSVSREKKESFPLTVTSAQKNPTAFYLCASSIGSRGEQYFGPGTRLTVT.

The genes are TRBV5-6 and TRBJ2-5; D gene ambiguous. The ends were cut back, 2 bases at V and 0 bases at J, with 8 bases in the middle. The CDR3 is 14 residues long. CDR1 and CDR2 (germline): SGHDT, YYEEEE. CDR3 sequence reads: CASSLHQHQETQYF. The CDR3 bases are TGTGCCAGCAGCTTACACCAACACCAAGAGACCCAGTACTTC.

This sequence joins TRBV15 and TRBJ1-4, with a tentative D call TRBD1 (5 bases). Germline lookup yields CDR1 LNHNV and CDR2 YYDKDF (reference sequence). V lost 9 bases, J lost 10 bases, and 21 bases lay in between. The CDR3 spans 14 residues. CDR3 nucleotides: TGTGCCACAAAAACTCGGACCAGGGTGGGAAAACTGTTTTTT. Protein product: CATKTRTRVGKLFF. The full variable domain, its missing parts supplied by reference TRBV15 and TRBJ1-4, is DAMVIQNPRYQVTQFGKPVTLSCSQTLNHNVMYWYQQKSSQAPKLLFHYYDKDFNNEADTPDNFQSRRPNTSFCFLDIRSPGLGDTAMYLCATKTRTRVGKLFFGSGTQLSVL.

This sequence joins TRBV27 and TRBJ2-3, with 7 positions matching TRBD2. The CDR3 consists of 16 residues. Germline V gene data show CDR1 as MNHEY and CDR2 as SMNVEV (reference sequence). With 6 bases clipped from V and 0 bases from J, the junction kept 9 bases outside the gene matches. This CDR3 reads CASRPLGEGSTDTQYF. CDR3 nucleotide sequence: TGTGCCAGCAGACCCCTGGGGGAGGGGAGCACAGATACGCAGTATTTT.